This paragraph reports one T cell receptor (beta chain). Germline CDR1 reads SNHLY; CDR2 reads FYNNEI. The CDR3 length is 14 residues. With 6 bases removed from V and 7 bases from J, the gap between germline ends came to 15 bases. The data originate from a study of blood T cell repertoires in COVID-19. Across the whole study: COVID-19 samples, acute and convalescent, were from the United States, Italy and Spain.

Measured with immunoSEQ multiplex PCR; TCRdb has only the in-frame clones, and not every one. This table holds around 28,000 clones, approximately 83% found once. The source of this sequence is an elderly woman with COVID-19, enrolled during active disease. Sequences were obtained from peripheral blood. V gene TRBV2 combines with J gene TRBJ2-2, with D tentatively TRBD1 (6 bases). Here the CDR3 reads CASSGQGRIGELFF. For the CDR3, the DNA is TGTGCCAGCAGCGGGCAGGGGCGAATCGGGGAGCTGTTTTTT. Looking up the rest from reference TRBV2 and TRBJ2-2 gives the full variable domain: EPEVTQTPSHQVTQMGQEVILRCVPISNHLYFYWYRQILGQKVEFLVSFYNNEISEKSEIFDDQFSVERPDGSNFTLKIRSTKLEDSAMYFCASSGQGRIGELFFGEGSRLTVL.